The clone carrying this TCR beta chain showed up many times. What it binds is unknown. TCRdb fed the 5' RACE reads into MiXCR, producing one record per CDR3 protein. Of around 30,000 distinct CDR3 sequences detected, less than 6.5% appear once; the ten largest clones hold approximately 1.8%. This record belongs to a study of CD8 T cells in ankylosing spondylitis. Study results and caveats: Before this, some motif variants had been reported in reactive arthritis synovial fluid and blood.

There are 13 residues in the CDR3. The ends lost 0 bases at V and 8 bases at J; junction bases unmatched: 3. From germline, CDR1 is SGDLS and CDR2 YYNGEE. Sequencing was carried out using blood, either unsorted or a sorted T cell fraction (not recorded which). The rearrangement links TRBV9 to TRBJ2-3; TRBD1 aligns across 7 bases. The clonotype originates from a female donor with ankylosing spondylitis or in good health (not recorded which). The DNA for the CDR3 is TGTGCCAGCAGCGTAGAGGCAGGGGGTACGCAGTATTTT. Translated: CASSVEAGGTQYF.